Listed below are T cell receptor beta chains from one sample, sequenced in a study of T cells in Graves' hyperthyroidism and ophthalmopathy. TCRdb used MiXCR to reprocess the multiplex PCR reads, holding one entry per CDR3 protein. The profile shows around 350,000 distinct CDR3 sequences, 15% of them singletons. Sequences were obtained from blood. These receptors were collected from a woman aged 60-70 years with Graves' ophthalmopathy. CDR3s include the opening cysteine and the closing phenylalanine or tryptophan. Fields, in order: clone size, D gene, V gene, J gene, CDR3 protein, CDR3 DNA. The D gene is left open where the match is weak. Rows may omit the clone size; those that give it use once, few, many or a size class.

>many|NA|TRBV20-1|TRBJ2-5
CSAREGSPETQYF
TGCAGTGCTAGAGAAGGCAGCCCGGAGACCCAGTACTTC
>many|TRBD2|TRBV6-2/TRBV6-3|TRBJ2-1
CASREGGTSGYNEQFF
TGTGCCAGCCGCGAGGGAGGGACTAGCGGATACAATGAGCAGTTCTTC
>once|NA|TRBV6-1|TRBJ2-7
CASRTGSKYEQYF
TGTGCCAGCAGGACCGGGAGCAAATACGAGCAGTACTTC
>many|NA|TRBV11-2|TRBJ2-6
CASSFPRSKHSF
TGTGCCAGCAGCTTCCCTCGATCCAAACACTCTTTC
>many|NA|TRBV28|TRBJ1-1
CASSSPGHSSATEAFF
TGTGCCAGCAGTTCGCCCGGACATTCGTCCGCCACTGAAGCTTTCTTT
>few|TRBD2|TRBV7-8|TRBJ2-1
CASSLSSGGYNEQFF
TGTGCCAGCAGCTTAAGTAGCGGGGGATACAATGAGCAGTTCTTC
>NA|NA|TRBV7-6|TRBJ2-5
CASSPKTPGETQYF
TGTGCCAGCAGCCCGAAGACACCGGGGGAGACCCAGTACTTC
>NA|NA|TRBV20-1|TRBJ2-3
CSAKGRGRDTQYF
TGCAGTGCCAAAGGGAGAGGCAGGGATACGCAGTATTTT
>NA|NA|TRBV10-3|TRBJ2-7
CAISDTGTEQYF
TGTGCCATCAGTGATACAGGGACCGAGCAGTACTTC
>many|NA|TRBV30|TRBJ1-4
CACGGRSEKLFF
TGTGCCTGTGGCGGCAGGAGTGAAAAACTGTTTTTT
>few|TRBD1|TRBV28|TRBJ2-2
CASSLSTGWFAGELFF
TGTGCCAGCAGTTTATCGACAGGGTGGTTCGCCGGGGAGCTGTTTTTT
>few|NA|TRBV9|TRBJ1-5
CASSAVSGQREPQHF
TGTGCCAGCAGCGCCGTCTCCGGACAGCGGGAGCCCCAGCATTTT
>NA|TRBD2|TRBV27|TRBJ2-7
CASSLLAGRGEQYF
TGTGCCAGCAGCCTACTAGCGGGGAGGGGCGAGCAGTACTTC
>many|TRBD2|TRBV12-3/TRBV12-4|TRBJ2-7
CASSLALAGMGEQYF
TGTGCCAGCAGTTTAGCGCTAGCGGGAATGGGTGAGCAGTACTTC
>many|NA|TRBV5-1|TRBJ2-3
CASSLELARDTQYF
TGCGCCAGCAGCTTGGAGTTAGCACGGGATACGCAGTATTTT
>NA|TRBD1|TRBV20-1|TRBJ2-1
CSARDPRTGHYNEQFF
TGCAGTGCTAGAGATCCTCGGACAGGGCATTACAATGAGCAGTTCTTC
>few|TRBD1|TRBV7-2|TRBJ1-2
CASSRPLQGAAFGYTF
TGTGCCAGCAGCCGCCCTCTACAGGGGGCGGCCTTCGGCTACACCTTC
>many|NA|TRBV12-5|TRBJ2-2
CATTLGASENTGELFF
TGTGCTACAACCCTCGGGGCTAGCGAGAACACCGGGGAGCTGTTTTTT
>many|NA|TRBV11-2|TRBJ2-7
CASSSQGPYEQYF
TGTGCCAGCAGCTCACAGGGTCCCTACGAGCAGTACTTC
>many|NA|TRBV20-1|TRBJ2-7
CSARRSGYEQYF
TGCAGTGCTAGGCGTAGCGGCTACGAGCAGTACTTC
>few|TRBD1|TRBV20-1|TRBJ2-5
CSAHTPGQRDQETQYF
TGCAGTGCTCATACCCCGGGACAGAGGGACCAAGAGACCCAGTACTTC
>many|NA|TRBV18|TRBJ2-1
CASSPRSNNEQFF
TGTGCCAGCTCACCACGGAGTAACAATGAGCAGTTCTTC
>NA|NA|TRBV5-1|TRBJ2-6
CASSPLKTSGANVLTF
TGCGCCAGCAGCCCCCTTAAAACCTCTGGGGCCAACGTCCTGACTTTC
>many|NA|TRBV12-3/TRBV12-4|TRBJ2-1
CASSLAGGGSEQFF
TGTGCCAGCAGTTTAGCGGGAGGGGGTAGTGAGCAGTTCTTC
>many|NA|TRBV3-1|TRBJ1-1
CASTDGGRAFF
TGTGCCAGCACAGATGGGGGACGAGCTTTCTTT
>once|TRBD1|TRBV20-1|TRBJ2-7
CSARDPQGAVHEQYF
TGCAGTGCTAGAGATCCTCAGGGGGCCGTCCACGAGCAGTACTTC
>many|TRBD2|TRBV3-1|TRBJ2-5
CASSQDGTSETQYF
TGTGCCAGCAGCCAAGATGGGACTAGCGAGACCCAGTACTTC
>many|TRBD1|TRBV28|TRBJ1-4
CASSPHGADGTALEKLFF
TGTGCCAGCAGCCCCCATGGGGCAGATGGGACAGCACTTGAAAAACTGTTTTTT
>NA|NA|TRBV2|TRBJ1-5
CAGNADPNQPQHF
TGTGCCGGCAATGCCGACCCCAATCAGCCCCAGCATTTT
>many|NA|TRBV12-3/TRBV12-4|TRBJ2-7
CASMGHRNYEQYF
TGTGCCAGTATGGGGCACCGAAACTACGAGCAGTACTTC
>NA|TRBD1|TRBV11-2|TRBJ1-3
CASSLDWDRANTIYF
TGTGCCAGCAGCTTAGATTGGGACAGGGCGAACACCATATATTTT
>many|TRBD1|TRBV28|TRBJ1-5
CASTRTGGSGNQPQHF
TGTGCCAGCACAAGGACAGGGGGGTCCGGCAATCAGCCCCAGCATTTT
>many|TRBD1|TRBV4-1|TRBJ2-1
CASSHRGVVDEQFF
TGCGCCAGCAGTCACAGGGGGGTTGTCGATGAGCAGTTCTTC
>NA|TRBD2|TRBV24-1|TRBJ2-1
CATRGTSGRYNEQFF
TGTGCCACCCGGGGGACTAGCGGGAGATACAATGAGCAGTTCTTC
>many|TRBD1|TRBV27|TRBJ1-5
CASNRQGRDQPQHF
TGTGCCAGCAACCGACAGGGACGAGATCAGCCCCAGCATTTT
>many|TRBD1|TRBV30|TRBJ2-3
CARSPQGVGDTQYF
TGTGCCAGAAGCCCGCAGGGGGTAGGGGATACGCAGTATTTT
>many|NA|TRBV3-1|TRBJ2-1
CASSPTSGEQFF
TGTGCCAGCAGCCCCACTAGTGGTGAGCAGTTCTTC
>NA|NA|TRBV4-2|TRBJ1-2
CASSQTRSRGYGYTF
TGTGCCAGCAGCCAAACCAGGTCCCGGGGGTATGGCTACACCTTC
>NA|NA|TRBV11-1|TRBJ2-2
CASSLRQPGSYGGELFF
TGTGCCAGCAGCTTGAGACAACCGGGGAGTTACGGCGGGGAGCTGTTTTTT
>many|TRBD2|TRBV20-1|TRBJ2-7
CSALPGLASYEQYF
TGCAGTGCTCTACCGGGACTAGCGTCCTACGAGCAGTACTTC
>many|NA|TRBV28|TRBJ1-5
CASDPAGGGNQPQHF
TGTGCCAGCGATCCGGCCGGGGGGGGCAATCAGCCCCAGCATTTT
>few|NA|TRBV29-1|TRBJ2-5
CSVDMGSETQYF
TGCAGCGTTGATATGGGTTCGGAGACCCAGTACTTC
>many|NA|TRBV28|TRBJ2-7
CASSLLDMNEQYF
TGTGCCAGCAGTTTACTGGACATGAACGAGCAGTACTTC
>many|TRBD1|TRBV7-2|TRBJ1-5
CASSPPGQGARQPQHF
TGTGCCAGCAGCCCCCCCGGACAGGGGGCCCGGCAGCCCCAGCATTTT
>many|NA|TRBV3-1|TRBJ1-5
CASMAGNQPQHF
TGTGCCAGCATGGCAGGCAATCAGCCCCAGCATTTT
>many|NA|TRBV30|TRBJ1-5
CAWSVGYNQPQHF
TGTGCCTGGAGTGTTGGCTACAATCAGCCCCAGCATTTT
>many|NA|TRBV20-1|TRBJ2-1
CSACTGDYPHEQFF
TGCAGTGCTTGTACAGGGGACTATCCCCATGAGCAGTTCTTC
>NA|NA|TRBV27|TRBJ1-2
CASSLRGRGGYTF
TGTGCCAGCAGTTTACGGGGAAGGGGAGGCTACACCTTC
>many|NA|TRBV30|TRBJ1-2
CAQKTGRYGYTF
TGTGCCCAAAAGACCGGGCGCTATGGCTACACCTTC
>many|TRBD2|TRBV28|TRBJ2-4
CASSWSGGPKNIQYF
TGTGCCAGCAGTTGGTCGGGGGGTCCCAAAAACATTCAGTACTTC